Below, 17 T cell receptor beta chains from the same sample are listed, as sequenced in a study of T cells in Graves' hyperthyroidism and ophthalmopathy (dated by TCRdb to about 2019). The library came from multiplex PCR. TCRdb names Illumina HiSeq 2000 as the instrument used. TCR beta CDR3 regions were amplified from RNA transcripts. A first-round RT-PCR of the TCR CDR3 used the HTBI primer set with the Qiagen OneStep RT-PCR kit. Clones were called with MiXCR by TCRdb after fastp trimmed the public reads at Q25, and only in-frame beta chains were retained. A single entry per CDR3 protein holds the most common genes and DNA from its merged rows. The sample data list around 240,000 distinct CDR3 sequences, and around 15% of these were observed just once. The ten largest clones take up around 30% of the sample. The source material was blood. The receptor source for this set is a woman aged 18-29 years with Graves' ophthalmopathy.

This clonotype was counted many times. The chain carries TRBV20-1 and TRBJ1-2; a possible D gene is TRBD1 (5 bases). This CDR3 spans 14 amino acids. The germline V gene encodes CDR1 DFQATT and CDR2 SNEGSKA (reference sequence). With 1 base removed from V and 5 bases from J, the gap between germline ends came to 14 bases. CDR3 protein: CSARGRRGSYGYTF. The CDR3, as DNA: TGCAGTGCTAGAGGGAGGAGGGGTAGTTATGGCTACACCTTC.

This clonotype was seen many times. This chain links TRBV28 with TRBJ1-4; D not certain. The length of the CDR3 is 14 residues. V was pared by 5 bases and J by 4 bases, with 11 bases between. From germline, CDR1 is MDHEN and CDR2 SYDVKM. DNA for the CDR3: TGTGCCAGCAGTCCCCCCGGGATTAATGAAAAACTGTTTTTT. As protein: CASSPPGINEKLFF.

This clonotype was detected only a few times. The chain uses TRBV7-9 and TRBJ2-1, with unresolved D. Trimming shortened V by 1 base and J by 5 bases, and 9 bases separated the two germline ends. The germline gives CDR1 SEHNR, CDR2 FQNEAQ (reference sequence). This CDR3 contains 14 residues. CDR3 sequence reads: CASSLVRGNNEQFF. The CDR3 DNA is TGTGCCAGCAGCTTAGTTCGAGGTAACAATGAGCAGTTCTTC.

This clonotype occurred many times. V and J are TRBV7-9 and TRBJ1-1; maybe TRBD1 (5 bases). V gave up 5 bases and J gave up 8 bases, with 21 bases separating them. The CDR3 loop spans 15 amino acids. CDR1 and CDR2 from the germline V gene are SEHNR and FQNEAQ (reference sequence). The CDR3 reads CASSPFRGSSSEAFF. The CDR3 nucleotides read TGTGCCAGCAGCCCCTTCCGGGGCAGTAGCTCCGAAGCTTTCTTT.

This clonotype was found a few times. This chain connects TRBV6-1 to TRBJ1-4; 8 nucleotides agree with TRBD1. Germline CDR1 and CDR2: MNHNS and SASEGT. The CDR3 is made up of 16 amino acids. Germline trimming cut 6 bases from V and 7 bases from J; bases unmatched to any gene: 13. The CDR3, as DNA: TGTGCCAGCAGCCGCGACAGGGGATTATCTCTTGAAAAACTGTTTTTT. Protein product: CASSRDRGLSLEKLFF.

In this sample, this clonotype turned up a few times. This clone may be a read error of a much larger clone one base away. This likely comes from a read error, as the CDR3 has no conserved phenylalanine or tryptophan at its end. This rearrangement joins TRBV4-3 to TRBJ2-7, with a tentative D call TRBD1 (6 bases). The germline V gene has CDR1 LGHNA and CDR2 YSLEER. Trimming stripped 0 bases from V and 2 bases from J, with 14 bases between. The CDR3 contains 16 residues. The CDR3 spells CASSQDLAGAAYEQYL. The CDR3 region has the DNA TGCGCCAGCAGCCAAGATTTGGCAGGGGCAGCCTACGAGCAGTACCTC.

CDR3 protein: CASSRTGKSETQYF. The CDR3 DNA follows: TGCGCCAGCAGCCGCACAGGGAAATCAGAGACCCAGTACTTC. This chain joins TRBV4-3 and TRBJ2-5; D may be TRBD1 (6 bases). Germline V gene data show CDR1 as LGHNA and CDR2 as YSLEER. This CDR3 comprises 14 residues. V lost 4 bases, J lost 4 bases, and 13 bases lay in between.

This chain connects TRBV7-9 to TRBJ2-3, with D perhaps TRBD2 (6 bases). Trimming removed 5 bases at V and 4 bases at J, with 22 bases between. Germline V gives CDR1 SEHNR, CDR2 FQNEAQ (reference sequence). The CDR3 totals 17 residues. Here the CDR3 reads CASSIFSRRRGPDTQYF. The CDR3 bases are TGTGCCAGCAGCATATTCTCACGGAGGAGGGGCCCAGATACGCAGTATTTT.

The sample holds many counts of this clonotype. The chain combines TRBV6-2 or TRBV6-3 with TRBJ2-3, with 11 bases aligning to TRBD2. Germline CDR1 reads MNHEY; CDR2 reads SVGEGT. V was pared by 7 bases and J by 0 bases, with 9 bases of the junction left unmatched. There are 17 residues in the CDR3. This chain's CDR3 is CASTGLAELTSTDTQYF. CDR3 DNA: TGTGCCAGCACGGGACTAGCGGAACTAACTAGCACAGATACGCAGTATTTT.

This clonotype was seen more than once but under ten times. The junction departs from the called germline gene at one end, perhaps through a read error. The V call is TRBV29-1, the J call TRBJ2-3, with 10 bases that match TRBD2. Germline V gene data show CDR1 as SQVTM and CDR2 as ANQGSEA. The CDR3 contains 16 residues. CDR3 sequence (DNA): TGCAGCGCTGAATCCCAGCGGGGGGGCCTCACAGATACGCAGTATTTT. Its translation is CSAESQRGGLTDTQYF.

The genes are TRBV19 and TRBJ2-3, with 7 bases aligning to TRBD1. The trim removed 0 bases at V and 4 bases at J, leaving 7 bases unmatched. The CDR3 totals 16 residues. Germline values: CDR1 LNHDA, CDR2 SQIVND (reference sequence). CDR3 protein: CASSIEATGWADTQYF. CDR3 nucleotide sequence: TGTGCCAGTAGTATAGAGGCGACAGGGTGGGCAGATACGCAGTATTTT. Combining the CDR3 with reference TRBV19 and TRBJ2-3 gives the whole variable domain DGGITQSPKYLFRKEGQNVTLSCEQNLNHDAMYWYRQDPGQGLRLIYYSQIVNDFQKGDIAEGYSVSREKKESFPLTVTSAQKNPTAFYLCASSIEATGWADTQYFGPGTRLTVL.

In its sample, this clonotype was seen many times. The genes are TRBV27 and TRBJ1-2; unclear D gene. The germline V gene encodes CDR1 MNHEY and CDR2 SMNVEV (reference sequence). The CDR3 runs 14 residues. With 2 bases removed from V and 4 bases from J, the gap between germline ends came to 11 bases. The CDR3: CASSLRERGYGYTF. The CDR3 DNA reads TGTGCCAGCAGTTTAAGAGAGCGGGGCTATGGCTACACCTTC.

The sample holds many counts of this clonotype. The chain joins TRBV6-2 or TRBV6-3 to TRBJ2-5, with 11 bases lining up with TRBD1. J was trimmed by 5 bases and V by 6 bases; bases with no gene match: 8. The V gene's germline CDR1 is MNHEY and CDR2 SVGEGT. This CDR3 spans 15 amino acids. This CDR3 reads CASRQWTGGRETQYF. The CDR3 nucleotides are TGTGCCAGCAGACAATGGACAGGGGGCAGGGAGACCCAGTACTTC.

The DNA for the CDR3 is TGTGCCAGCAGTTACGGCGGGGGGCACCAAGAGACCCAGTACTTC. Translating it yields CASSYGGGHQETQYF. The V call is TRBV6-5, the J call TRBJ2-5; 8 bases fit TRBD2. V dropped 2 bases and J dropped 0; count of bases not matched to a gene: 2. The CDR3 is 15 amino acids. Germline-derived CDR1 and CDR2 are MNHEY and SVGAGI.

In this sample, this clonotype turned up many times. The chain is built from TRBV7-9 and TRBJ2-1; tentatively, D is TRBD1 (5 bases). The germline V gene has CDR1 SEHNR and CDR2 FQNEAQ (reference sequence). V was cut by 3 bases and J by 6 bases, with 9 bases left in between. The CDR3 is made up of 13 amino acids. The DNA for the CDR3 is TGTGCCAGCAGCTTCGGACATATCAATGAGCAGTTCTTC. Translated: CASSFGHINEQFF.

This clonotype was seen at least ten times. V is TRBV12-5 and J is TRBJ1-3, with a weak D call TRBD1 (5 bases). In germline, CDR1 is LGHNT, CDR2 FRNRAP. This CDR3 has 15 amino acids. Trimming took 2 bases from V and 0 from J, leaving 8 bases between them. CDR3 DNA: TGTGCTAGTGGTTTGAGGGGACTCTCTGGAAACACCATATATTTT. Protein product: CASGLRGLSGNTIYF.

The chain carries TRBV28 and TRBJ1-4; the D is unclear. Trimming pared 4 bases from V and 5 bases from J, leaving 2 bases between. The CDR3 has 11 amino acids. Per germline, CDR1 MDHEN and CDR2 SYDVKM. CDR3 residues: CASSSNEKLFF. CDR3 coding DNA: TGTGCCAGCAGTTCAAATGAAAAACTGTTTTTT. Variable domain in full (rest from reference TRBV28 and TRBJ1-4): DVKVTQSSRYLVKRTGEKVFLECVQDMDHENMFWYRQDPGLGLRLIYFSYDVKMKEKGDIPEGYSVSREKKERFSLILESASTNQTSMYLCASSSNEKLFFGSGTQLSVL.